This T cell receptor beta chain was profiled in a study of cytomegalovirus exposure and HLA in healthy donors. Broader study findings: TRBV6-2, TRBV6-3 and some other V segments were excluded as indistinguishable.

V was pared by 4 bases and J by 7 bases, with 6 bases of the junction left unmatched. This CDR3 is 14 amino acids long. In germline, CDR1 is WNHNN, CDR2 SYGVQD (reference sequence). The sample holds a few counts of this clone. The antigen remains undetermined. 13 Jbeta primers and 60 Vbeta primers were used for the PCR. This table comes from immunoSEQ multiplex PCR, and its TCRdb copy is limited to in-frame clones, with some not included. The profile shows 150,000 or so clones, 82% of them singletons. The sequenced sample was PBMCs. The genes are TRBV10-1 and TRBJ2-2, with 7 bases that match TRBD1. This TCR was sampled from a man aged 25-40 years in good health and CMV-seropositive. The CDR3 region has the DNA TGCGCCAGCAGTGTAGGGGGCAAGGGCGGGGAGCTGTTTTTT. It encodes CASSVGGKGGELFF.